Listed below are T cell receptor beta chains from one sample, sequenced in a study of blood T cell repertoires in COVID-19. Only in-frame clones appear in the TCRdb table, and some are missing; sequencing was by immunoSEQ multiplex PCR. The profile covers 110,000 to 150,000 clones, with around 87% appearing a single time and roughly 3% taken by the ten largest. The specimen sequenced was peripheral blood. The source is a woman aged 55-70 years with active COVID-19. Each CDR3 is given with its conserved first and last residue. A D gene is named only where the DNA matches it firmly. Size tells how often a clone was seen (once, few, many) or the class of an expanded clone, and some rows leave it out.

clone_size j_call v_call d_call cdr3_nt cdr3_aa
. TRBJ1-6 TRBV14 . TGTGCCAGCCGTGATTACAGGGTTATTTCACCCCTCCACTTT CASRDYRVISPLHF
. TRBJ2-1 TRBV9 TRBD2 TGTGCCAGCAGCCCGTATGGACTAGCGGGAGTAAATTCCTACAATGAGCAGTTCTTC CASSPYGLAGVNSYNEQFF
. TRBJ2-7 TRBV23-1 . TGCGCCAGCAGTCACCCCGTGGTACAGGCCTACGAGCAGTACTTC CASSHPVVQAYEQYF
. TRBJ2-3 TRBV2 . TGTGCCAGCATGCTGGAGGATACGCAGTATTTT CASMLEDTQYF
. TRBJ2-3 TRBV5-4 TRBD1 TGTGCCAGCAGCTTGAGGTCAGGGGGTCCAGATACGCAGTATTTT CASSLRSGGPDTQYF
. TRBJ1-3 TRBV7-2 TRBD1 TGTGCCAGCAGCTTAGACAGGGGTACCGGAAACACCATATATTTT CASSLDRGTGNTIYF
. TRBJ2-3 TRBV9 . TGTGCCAGCAGCGAGCGGCTGAACACAGATACGCAGTATTTT CASSERLNTDTQYF
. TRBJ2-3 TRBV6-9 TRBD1 TGTGCCAGCAGTCAGCGCCTATTCGGACAGGGAAGCACAGATACGCAGTATTTT CASSQRLFGQGSTDTQYF
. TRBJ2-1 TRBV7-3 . TGTGCCAGCAGCTTAATGACAGCTTATGAGCAGTTCTTC CASSLMTAYEQFF
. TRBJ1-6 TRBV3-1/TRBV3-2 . TGTGCCAGCAGCCTAGGGAGGGGGGCTTCGCCCCTCCACTTT CASSLGRGASPLHF
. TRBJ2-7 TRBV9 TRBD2 TGTGCCAGCAGCGTAGAGGGAGCGGGAGTCGGGTACGAGCAGTACTTC CASSVEGAGVGYEQYF
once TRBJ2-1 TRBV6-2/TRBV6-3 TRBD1 TGTGCCAGCAGTTACTCCGGGACAGGGAACAATGAGCAGTTCTTC CASSYSGTGNNEQFF
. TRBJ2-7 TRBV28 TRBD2 TGTGCCAGCTGTCCTGGCGGGGGGCCCTACGAGCAGTACTTC CASCPGGGPYEQYF
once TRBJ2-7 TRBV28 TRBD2 TGTGCCAGCAGTTTAGCCCTGGGACTAGCGGGAGGGCAGGAGCAGTACTTC CASSLALGLAGGQEQYF
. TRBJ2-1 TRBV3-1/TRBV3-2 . TGTGCCAGCAGCCAATCCCTCCCGCGACTAGGGGCCTACAATGAGCAGTTCTTC CASSQSLPRLGAYNEQFF
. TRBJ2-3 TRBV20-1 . TGCAGTGCTAGAGCCAGGGATACGCAGTATTTT CSARARDTQYF
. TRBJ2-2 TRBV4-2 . TGTGCCAGCAGCCAAGAGGCCCGACTGGGCGGGGAGCTGTTTTTT CASSQEARLGGELFF
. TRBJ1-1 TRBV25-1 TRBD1 TGTGCCAGCATGGTGACAGGGTTGAACACTGAAGCTTTCTTT CASMVTGLNTEAFF
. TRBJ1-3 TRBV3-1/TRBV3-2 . TGTGCCAGCACCCAGGAAGGACAGCTTGAGAACACCATATATTTT CASTQEGQLENTIYF